The rows below give T cell receptor beta chains drawn from one sample of a study of blood T cells in healthy people across ages. TCRdb recomputed calls from the 5' RACE reads with MiXCR, one row per CDR3 protein. In the table there are roughly 2 million distinct CDR3 sequences, 49% of which are singletons. Sequences were obtained from blood. The receptors derive from a woman in her thirties or forties in good health. CDR3s include the opening cysteine and the closing phenylalanine or tryptophan. The D gene is left open where the match is weak. The size entry is marked missing in some rows and otherwise reads once, few, many or a size class.

V	D	length	J	size	DNA	CDR3
TRBV11-1	-	14	TRBJ1-1	few	TGTGCCAGCAGCCCAAACCAGGGGAGAACTGAAGCTTTCTTT	CASSPNQGRTEAFF
TRBV7-7	-	13	TRBJ2-1	few	TGTGCTAGCAGCAAGGGACTTTTCAATGAGCAGTTCTTC	CASSKGLFNEQFF
TRBV7-3	TRBD2	18	TRBJ2-3	-	TGTGCCAGCAGCTTAACTCCCTGGACTAGCGGGAGCACAGATACGCAGTATTTT	CASSLTPWTSGSTDTQYF
TRBV27	-	15	TRBJ2-7	-	TGTGCCAGCAGAGGAGGACGGGCGCCGTCGGACGAGCAGTACTTC	CASRGGRAPSDEQYF
TRBV6-1	-	11	TRBJ2-7	-	TGTGCCAGCAGAGAAGTAAACGAGCAGTACTTC	CASREVNEQYF
TRBV28	TRBD1	15	TRBJ2-7	-	TGTGCCAGCATCTCCACCGGGACAGGGTCCTACGAGCAGTACTTC	CASISTGTGSYEQYF
TRBV7-9	-	12	TRBJ1-1	-	TGTGCCAGCGCGCGGGGGGGTCCTGAAGCTTTCTTT	CASARGGPEAFF
TRBV5-1	-	15	TRBJ2-7	-	TGCGCCAGCAGGCAAAACCCGGGACGCAGCTACGAGCAGTACTTC	CASRQNPGRSYEQYF
TRBV21-1	-	16	TRBJ2-1	-	TGTGCCAGCAGCAAAGGAGGGGACAGGGGGCACACTGAGCAGTTCTTC	CASSKGGDRGHTEQFF
TRBV11-2	-	15	TRBJ2-5	-	TGTGCCAGCAGCTTAGGGACAGCCACAGGGGAGACCCAGTACTTC	CASSLGTATGETQYF
TRBV20-1	-	12	TRBJ1-2	few	TGCAGTGCTAGGGGGCAGGGCTCTGGCTACACCTTC	CSARGQGSGYTF
TRBV6-5	-	18	TRBJ2-7	-	TGTGCCAGCAGTTACTCGTTGGGAGCGGTGGGGCTGGAGTACGAGCAGTACTTC	CASSYSLGAVGLEYEQYF
TRBV25-1	TRBD1	15	TRBJ1-6	-	TGTGCCAGCAGTGAATACGGGACAGGGCAGGCACCCCTCCACTTT	CASSEYGTGQAPLHF
TRBV18	-	14	TRBJ1-5	-	TGTGCCAGCTCATCGGGTCAACATAATCAGCCCCAGCATTTT	CASSSGQHNQPQHF
TRBV6-1	-	12	TRBJ2-2	-	TGTGCCAGCATCACAGCCACCGGGGAGCTGTTTTTT	CASITATGELFF
TRBV20-1	-	14	TRBJ2-1	-	TGCAGTGCTAGGGGTAGGGTCCGGTTCGATGAGCAGTTCTTC	CSARGRVRFDEQFF
TRBV4-3	-	13	TRBJ1-2	-	TGCGCCAGCAGCCAAGAGAGACCCTATGGCTACACCTTC	CASSQERPYGYTF
TRBV6-5	-	14	TRBJ2-5	-	TGTGCCAGCAGTTACTGGTTCGGAGGGGGGACCCAGTACTTC	CASSYWFGGGTQYF
TRBV6-1	-	15	TRBJ2-1	-	TGTGCCAGCACACTTTACAGTGGGTCCTACAATGAGCAGTTCTTC	CASTLYSGSYNEQFF
TRBV5-1	TRBD1	14	TRBJ1-1	-	TGCGCCAGCAGCAGGGACAGGGTATTGACTGGAGCTTTCTTT	CASSRDRVLTGAFF
TRBV6-5	-	15	TRBJ1-6	few	TGTGCCAGCAGTTACTCCCGGGACGAGAGATCACCCCTCCACTTT	CASSYSRDERSPLHF
TRBV6-2/TRBV6-3	TRBD1	15	TRBJ2-1	-	TGTGCCAGCAGTTCGCTGGACAGGTCCTACAATGAGCAGTTCTTC	CASSSLDRSYNEQFF
TRBV4-3	-	17	TRBJ2-6	-	TGCGCCAGCAGCCAGGTTCCGGGAAGCTCTGGGGCCAACGTCCTGACTTTC	CASSQVPGSSGANVLTF
TRBV25-1	TRBD1	14	TRBJ1-2	-	TGTGCCAGCAGTACGACAGGGGGCTTTGAGGGCTACACCTTC	CASSTTGGFEGYTF
TRBV3-1	-	13	TRBJ1-2	many	TGTGCCAGCAGCCGGACAACTAACTATGGCTACACCTTC	CASSRTTNYGYTF
TRBV29-1	-	14	TRBJ1-4	-	TGCAGCGTTGAAACAGGGTCTGGTAATGAAAAACTGTTTTTT	CSVETGSGNEKLFF
TRBV5-1	-	14	TRBJ2-3	few	TGTGCCAGCAGCCTCAGACAGCGCACAGATACGCAGTATTTT	CASSLRQRTDTQYF
TRBV7-2	-	14	TRBJ2-1	few	TGTGCCAGCAGCTTTTCGCACGGTAACAATGAGCAGTTCTTC	CASSFSHGNNEQFF
TRBV2	-	13	TRBJ1-5	-	TGTGCCAGCAGCGGACTGGATCATCAGCCCCAGCATTTT	CASSGLDHQPQHF
TRBV6-5	TRBD1	16	TRBJ2-1	-	TGTGCCAGCAGCCTACCCCGGGGACAGGGGTACAATGAGCAGTTCTTC	CASSLPRGQGYNEQFF
TRBV15	-	13	TRBJ2-3	few	TGTGCCACCAGCACCTATGTAGTCGATACGCAGTATTTT	CATSTYVVDTQYF
TRBV29-1	TRBD2	16	TRBJ2-5	-	TGCAGCGTTGAAGTTGGTGCGGGGGGGATACAAGAGACCCAGTACTTC	CSVEVGAGGIQETQYF
TRBV29-1	-	13	TRBJ2-7	-	TGCAGCGTTGGGGCGGACGGACCCTACGAGCAGTACTTC	CSVGADGPYEQYF
TRBV6-2/TRBV6-3	-	17	TRBJ2-1	few	TGTGCCAGCAGTTACTCTTGGGGCCAACGAATACAAGATGAGCAGTTCTTC	CASSYSWGQRIQDEQFF
TRBV20-1	-	11	TRBJ1-2	once	TGCAGTGCTTCAACCCCCTATGGCTACACCTTC	CSASTPYGYTF
TRBV20-1	-	15	TRBJ2-7	-	TGCAGTGCGGCAGACGCCTCCTTAGTGACCTACGAGCAGTACTTC	CSAADASLVTYEQYF
TRBV4-2	TRBD2	13	TRBJ2-3	-	TGTGCCAGCAGCCAAGCACTAGCGGGGGACCAGTATTTT	CASSQALAGDQYF
TRBV14	-	13	TRBJ2-1	-	TGTGCCAGCAGCCAAGCTTGGAGCAATGAGCAGTTCTTC	CASSQAWSNEQFF
TRBV5-1	-	15	TRBJ2-6	few	TGCGCCAGCAGCCGTGACCCGACGGGGGCCAACGTCCTGACTTTC	CASSRDPTGANVLTF
TRBV7-2	TRBD2	16	TRBJ2-5	-	TGTGCCAGCAGCTCAATACTAGCGGGGGGGAAAGAGACCCAGTACTTC	CASSSILAGGKETQYF
TRBV2	-	16	TRBJ1-4	-	TGTGCCAGCAGTGCTCGGACTCCTGCAACTAATGAAAAACTGTTTTTT	CASSARTPATNEKLFF
TRBV9	TRBD2	13	TRBJ2-3	-	TGTGCCAGCAGCGCTCAACTAGCGGATACGCAGTATTTT	CASSAQLADTQYF
TRBV6-2/TRBV6-3	-	14	TRBJ1-1	-	TGTGCCAGCGGACCCGGGCCAGGGGACACTGAAGCTTTCTTT	CASGPGPGDTEAFF
TRBV4-3	TRBD1	19	TRBJ1-6	-	TGCGCCAGCAGCCAGTACCGGACAGGGGCAAGCTCCTATAATTCACCCCTCCACTTT	CASSQYRTGASSYNSPLHF
TRBV18	TRBD1	17	TRBJ2-6	-	TGTGCCAGCTCACCACTGGACAGGGGTATGGGGGCCAACGTCCTGACTTTC	CASSPLDRGMGANVLTF
TRBV19	-	17	TRBJ2-5	-	TGTGCCAGTGAACCACTTTCGCCGGGACGACCTAGGGAGACCCAGTACTTC	CASEPLSPGRPRETQYF
TRBV12-3/TRBV12-4	-	16	TRBJ2-1	few	TGTGCCAGCAGTTTGCGGGGGCCGTCGTCCTACAATGAGCAGTTCTTC	CASSLRGPSSYNEQFF
TRBV3-1	-	15	TRBJ2-7	-	TGTGCCAGCAGCCAAGACGGACTGGCCTTGACCAAGCAGTACTTC	CASSQDGLALTKQYF
TRBV29-1	-	11	TRBJ2-3	-	TGCAGCGTTGAGTATAGTGGTACGCAGTATTTT	CSVEYSGTQYF
TRBV27	-	20	TRBJ1-4	-	TGTGCCAGCAGTCCCTACCACGGGACATCGACGGGGGATGACGATGAAAAACTGTTTTTT	CASSPYHGTSTGDDDEKLFF
TRBV6-5	TRBD1	15	TRBJ2-1	-	TGTGCCAGCAGTCCGACAGGGGTCCTATGGGATGAGCAGTTCTTC	CASSPTGVLWDEQFF
TRBV29-1	TRBD2	14	TRBJ2-2	-	TGCAGCGTTGGTGGTAGCGGGGGTACCGGGGAGCTGTTTTTT	CSVGGSGGTGELFF
TRBV7-9	TRBD1	13	TRBJ2-4	few	TGTGCCAGCAGCTTGGACAGGGAAAACATTCAGTACTTC	CASSLDRENIQYF